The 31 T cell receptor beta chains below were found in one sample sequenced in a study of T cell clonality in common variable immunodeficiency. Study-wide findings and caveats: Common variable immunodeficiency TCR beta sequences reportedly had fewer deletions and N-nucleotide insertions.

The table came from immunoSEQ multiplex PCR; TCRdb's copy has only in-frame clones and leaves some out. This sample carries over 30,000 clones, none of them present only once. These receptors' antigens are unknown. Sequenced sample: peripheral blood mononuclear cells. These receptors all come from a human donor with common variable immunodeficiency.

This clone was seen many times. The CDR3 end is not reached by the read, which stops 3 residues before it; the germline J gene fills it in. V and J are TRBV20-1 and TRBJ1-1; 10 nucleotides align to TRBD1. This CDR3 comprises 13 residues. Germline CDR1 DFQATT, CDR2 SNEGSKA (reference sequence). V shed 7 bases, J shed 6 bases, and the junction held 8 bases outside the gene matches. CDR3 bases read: TGCAGTGTCAAGACAGGGGGCGACGCTGAA. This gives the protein CSVKTGGDAE. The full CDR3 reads CSVKTGGDAEAFF.

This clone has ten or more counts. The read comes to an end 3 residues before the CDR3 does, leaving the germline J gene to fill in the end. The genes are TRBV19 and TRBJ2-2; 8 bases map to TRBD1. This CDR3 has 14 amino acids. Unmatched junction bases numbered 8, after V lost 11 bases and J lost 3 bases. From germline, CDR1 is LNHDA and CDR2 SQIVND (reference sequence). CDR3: CAWRTGLDTGELFF. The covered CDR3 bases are TGTGCCTGGAGGACAGGGTTGGACACCGGGGAG.

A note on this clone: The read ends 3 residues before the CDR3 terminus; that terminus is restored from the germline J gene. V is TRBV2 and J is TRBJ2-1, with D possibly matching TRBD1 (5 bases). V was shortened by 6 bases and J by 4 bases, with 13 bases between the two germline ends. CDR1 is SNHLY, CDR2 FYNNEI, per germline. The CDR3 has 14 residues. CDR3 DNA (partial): TGTGCCAGCAGAGGGGTAGGGGCTTACAATGAG. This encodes CASRGVGAYNE. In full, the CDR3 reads CASRGVGAYNEQFF.

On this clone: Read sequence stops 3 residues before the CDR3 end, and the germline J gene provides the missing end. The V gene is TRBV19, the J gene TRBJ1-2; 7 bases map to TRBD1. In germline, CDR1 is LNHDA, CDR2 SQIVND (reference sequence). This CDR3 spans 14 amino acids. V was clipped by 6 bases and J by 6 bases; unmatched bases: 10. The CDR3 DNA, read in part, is TGTGCCAGTAGCCCCTACGCGACAGGGCATGGC. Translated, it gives CASSPYATGHG. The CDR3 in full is CASSPYATGHGYTF.

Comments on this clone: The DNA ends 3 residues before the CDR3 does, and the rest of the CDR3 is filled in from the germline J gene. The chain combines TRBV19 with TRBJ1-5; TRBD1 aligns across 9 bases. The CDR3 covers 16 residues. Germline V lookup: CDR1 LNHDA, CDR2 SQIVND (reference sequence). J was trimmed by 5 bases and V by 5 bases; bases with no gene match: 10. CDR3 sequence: CASSFPGQGNHQPQHF. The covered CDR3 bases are TGTGCCAGTAGTTTTCCGGGACAGGGTAATCATCAGCCC.

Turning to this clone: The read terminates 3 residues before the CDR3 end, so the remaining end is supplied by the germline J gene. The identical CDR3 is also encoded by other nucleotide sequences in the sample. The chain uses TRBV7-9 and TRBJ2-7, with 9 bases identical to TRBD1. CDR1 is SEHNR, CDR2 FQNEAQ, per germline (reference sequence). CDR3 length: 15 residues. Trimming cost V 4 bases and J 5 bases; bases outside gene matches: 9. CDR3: CASSSHGTGLHEQYF. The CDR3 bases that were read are TGTGCCAGCAGCTCCCACGGGACAGGGCTGCACGAG.

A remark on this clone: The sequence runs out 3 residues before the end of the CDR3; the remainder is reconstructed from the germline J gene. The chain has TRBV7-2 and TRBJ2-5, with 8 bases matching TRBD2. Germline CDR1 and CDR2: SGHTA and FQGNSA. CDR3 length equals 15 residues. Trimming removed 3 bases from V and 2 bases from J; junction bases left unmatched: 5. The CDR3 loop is CASSLVAGWQETQYF. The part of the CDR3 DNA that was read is TGTGCCAGCAGCTTGGTAGCGGGGTGGCAAGAGACC.

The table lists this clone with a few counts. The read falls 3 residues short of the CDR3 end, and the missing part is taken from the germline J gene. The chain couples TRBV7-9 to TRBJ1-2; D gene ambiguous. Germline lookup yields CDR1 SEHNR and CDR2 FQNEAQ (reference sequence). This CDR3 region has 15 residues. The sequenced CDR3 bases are TGTGCCAGCAGCTTAGCGGTGGGCGGGATAGACGGC. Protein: CASSLAVGGIDG. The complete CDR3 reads CASSLAVGGIDGYTF.

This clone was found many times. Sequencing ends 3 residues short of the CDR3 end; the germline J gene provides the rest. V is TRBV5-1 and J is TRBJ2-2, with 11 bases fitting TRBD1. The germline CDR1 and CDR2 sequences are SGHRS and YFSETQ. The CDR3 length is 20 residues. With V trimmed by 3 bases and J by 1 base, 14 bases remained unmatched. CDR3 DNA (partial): TGCGCCAGCAGCTCCGCGGCCGGGACAGGGGGATTAGGGAACACCGGGGAG. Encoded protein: CASSSAAGTGGLGNTGE. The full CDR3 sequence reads CASSSAAGTGGLGNTGELFF.

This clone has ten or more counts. The CDR3 is CSVAGVRDEQYF. CDR3 DNA (partial): TGCAGCGTAGCAGGGGTGCGCGACGAG. The rearrangement uses TRBV29-1 and TRBJ2-7, with D perhaps matching TRBD1 (6 bases). Coverage ceases 3 residues before the CDR3 finishes, and the germline J gene fills in the end. The V gene's germline CDR1 is SQVTM and CDR2 ANQGSEA. V was clipped by 6 bases and J by 5 bases, with 14 bases between them. The CDR3 extends over 12 amino acids.

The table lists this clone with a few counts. The covered CDR3 bases are TGCGCCAGCAGCCATAATCTGGGGGCGAGATCGGATTCGGGCGGC. Encoded protein: CASSHNLGARSDSGG. In full, the CDR3 reads CASSHNLGARSDSGGYTF. The genes are TRBV5-1 and TRBJ1-2; a possible D gene is TRBD1 (6 bases). The read stops 3 residues short of the end of the CDR3; the missing end is completed from the germline J gene. CDR3 length equals 18 residues. The germline V gene has CDR1 SGHRS and CDR2 YFSETQ.

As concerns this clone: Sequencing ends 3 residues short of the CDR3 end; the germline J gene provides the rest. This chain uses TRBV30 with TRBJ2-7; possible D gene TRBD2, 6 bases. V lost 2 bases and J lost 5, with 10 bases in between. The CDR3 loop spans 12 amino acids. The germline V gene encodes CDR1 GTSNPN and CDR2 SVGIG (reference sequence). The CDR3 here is CAWSLTSNEQYF. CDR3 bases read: TGTGCCTGGAGTTTGACTAGTAACGAG. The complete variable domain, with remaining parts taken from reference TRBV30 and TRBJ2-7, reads SQTIHQWPATLVQPVGSPLSLECTVEGTSNPNLYWYRQAAGRGLQLLFYSVGIGQISSEVPQNLSASRPQDRQFILSSKKLLLSDSGFYLCAWSLTSNEQYFGPGTRLTVT.

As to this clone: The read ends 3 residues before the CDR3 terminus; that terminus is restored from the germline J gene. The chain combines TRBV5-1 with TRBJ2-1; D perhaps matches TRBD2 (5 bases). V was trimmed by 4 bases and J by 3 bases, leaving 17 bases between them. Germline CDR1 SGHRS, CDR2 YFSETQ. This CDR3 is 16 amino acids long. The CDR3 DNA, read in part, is TGCGCCAGCAGCCTAACACCGGACTCCGTCTACAATGAG. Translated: CASSLTPDSVYNE. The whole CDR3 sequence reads CASSLTPDSVYNEQFF.

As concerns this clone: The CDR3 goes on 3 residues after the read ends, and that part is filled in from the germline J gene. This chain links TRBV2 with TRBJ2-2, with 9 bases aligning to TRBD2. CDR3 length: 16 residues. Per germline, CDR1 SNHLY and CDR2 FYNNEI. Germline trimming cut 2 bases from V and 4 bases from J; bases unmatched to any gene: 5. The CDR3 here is CASSERGLARTGELFF. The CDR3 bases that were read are TGTGCCAGCAGTGAAAGGGGACTAGCTCGCACCGGGGAG. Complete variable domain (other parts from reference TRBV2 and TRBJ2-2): EPEVTQTPSHQVTQMGQEVILRCVPISNHLYFYWYRQILGQKVEFLVSFYNNEISEKSEIFDDQFSVERPDGSNFTLKIRSTKLEDSAMYFCASSERGLARTGELFFGEGSRLTVL.

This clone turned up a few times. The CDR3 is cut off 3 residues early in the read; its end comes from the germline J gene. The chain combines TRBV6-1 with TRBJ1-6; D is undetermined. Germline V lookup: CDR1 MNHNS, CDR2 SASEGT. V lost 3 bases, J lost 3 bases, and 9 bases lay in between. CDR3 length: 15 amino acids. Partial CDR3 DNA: TGTGCCAGCAGTGAGCATCAGGTCTATAATTCACCC. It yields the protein CASSEHQVYNSP. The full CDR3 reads CASSEHQVYNSPLHF.

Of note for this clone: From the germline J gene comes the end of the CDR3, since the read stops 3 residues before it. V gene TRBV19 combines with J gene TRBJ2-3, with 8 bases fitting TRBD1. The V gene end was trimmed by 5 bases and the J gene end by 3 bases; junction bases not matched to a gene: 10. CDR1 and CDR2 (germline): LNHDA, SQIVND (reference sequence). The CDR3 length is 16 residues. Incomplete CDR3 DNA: TGTGCCAGTAGTCCCCGGACAGGGTTAGGAACAGATACG. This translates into CASSPRTGLGTDT. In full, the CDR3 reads CASSPRTGLGTDTQYF. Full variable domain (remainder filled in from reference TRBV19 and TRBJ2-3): DGGITQSPKYLFRKEGQNVTLSCEQNLNHDAMYWYRQDPGQGLRLIYYSQIVNDFQKGDIAEGYSVSREKKESFPLTVTSAQKNPTAFYLCASSPRTGLGTDTQYFGPGTRLTVL.

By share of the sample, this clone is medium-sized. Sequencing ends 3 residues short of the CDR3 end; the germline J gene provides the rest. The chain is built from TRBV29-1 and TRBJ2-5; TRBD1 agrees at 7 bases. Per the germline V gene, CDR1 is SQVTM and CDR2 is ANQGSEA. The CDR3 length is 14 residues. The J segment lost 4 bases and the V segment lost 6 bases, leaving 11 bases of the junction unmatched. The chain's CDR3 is CSVDLGQVTETQYF. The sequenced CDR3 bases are TGCAGCGTAGACTTAGGACAGGTTACAGAGACC.

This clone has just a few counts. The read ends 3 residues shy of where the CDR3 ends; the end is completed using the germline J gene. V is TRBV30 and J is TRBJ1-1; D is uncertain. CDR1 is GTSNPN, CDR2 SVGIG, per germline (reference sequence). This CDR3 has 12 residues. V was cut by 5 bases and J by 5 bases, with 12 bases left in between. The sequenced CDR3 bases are TGTGCCTGGGCCCCCCCCCGGACTGAA. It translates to CAWAPPRTE. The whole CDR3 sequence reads CAWAPPRTEAFF.

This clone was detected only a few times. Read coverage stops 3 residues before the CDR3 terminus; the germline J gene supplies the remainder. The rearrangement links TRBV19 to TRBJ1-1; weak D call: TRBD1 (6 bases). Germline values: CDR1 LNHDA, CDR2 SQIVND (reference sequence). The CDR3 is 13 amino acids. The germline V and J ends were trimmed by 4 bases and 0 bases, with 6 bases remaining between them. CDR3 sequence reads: CASSKGVNTEAFF. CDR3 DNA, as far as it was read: TGTGCCAGTAGTAAGGGGGTGAACACTGAA.

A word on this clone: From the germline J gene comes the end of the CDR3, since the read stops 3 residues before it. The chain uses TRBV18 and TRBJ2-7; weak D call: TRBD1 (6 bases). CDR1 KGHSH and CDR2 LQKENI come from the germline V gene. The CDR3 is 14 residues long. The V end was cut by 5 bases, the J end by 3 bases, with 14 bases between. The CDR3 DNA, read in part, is TGTGCCAGCTCATACCATACAGGGAACTACGAG. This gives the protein CASSYHTGNYE. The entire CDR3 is CASSYHTGNYEQYF.

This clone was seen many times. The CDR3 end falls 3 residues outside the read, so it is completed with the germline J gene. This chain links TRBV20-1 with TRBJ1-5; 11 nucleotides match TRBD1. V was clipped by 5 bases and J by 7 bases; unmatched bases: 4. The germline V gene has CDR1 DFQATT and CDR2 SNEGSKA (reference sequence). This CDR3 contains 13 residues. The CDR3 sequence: CSARTGGGQPQHF. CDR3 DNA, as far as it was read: TGCAGTGCTCGGACAGGGGGCGGGCAGCCC.

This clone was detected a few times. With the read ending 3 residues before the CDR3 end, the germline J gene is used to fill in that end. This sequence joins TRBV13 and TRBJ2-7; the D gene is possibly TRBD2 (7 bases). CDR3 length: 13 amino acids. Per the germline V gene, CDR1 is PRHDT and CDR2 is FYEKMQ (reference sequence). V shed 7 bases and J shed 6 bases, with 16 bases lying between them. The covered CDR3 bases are TGTGCCAGCATGTTGGGGGGGGCCGGCGAG. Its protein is CASMLGGAGE. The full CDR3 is CASMLGGAGEQYF.

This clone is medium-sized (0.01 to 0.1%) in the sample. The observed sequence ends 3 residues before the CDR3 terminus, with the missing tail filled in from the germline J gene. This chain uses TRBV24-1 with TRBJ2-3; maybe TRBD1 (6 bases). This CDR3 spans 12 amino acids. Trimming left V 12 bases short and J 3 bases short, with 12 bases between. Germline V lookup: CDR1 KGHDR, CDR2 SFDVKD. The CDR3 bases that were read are TGTGCCCCGACAGGTATGACAGATACG. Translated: CAPTGMTDT. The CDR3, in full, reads CAPTGMTDTQYF.

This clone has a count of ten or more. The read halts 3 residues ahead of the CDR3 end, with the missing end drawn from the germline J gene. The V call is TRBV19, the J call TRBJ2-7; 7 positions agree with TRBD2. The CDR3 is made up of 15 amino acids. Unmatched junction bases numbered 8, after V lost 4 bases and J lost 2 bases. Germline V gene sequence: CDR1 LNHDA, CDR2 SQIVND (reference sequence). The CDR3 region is CASSRESAGAYEQYF. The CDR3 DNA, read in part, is TGTGCCAGTAGTAGGGAGTCCGCGGGGGCCTACGAG. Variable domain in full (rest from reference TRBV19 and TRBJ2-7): DGGITQSPKYLFRKEGQNVTLSCEQNLNHDAMYWYRQDPGQGLRLIYYSQIVNDFQKGDIAEGYSVSREKKESFPLTVTSAQKNPTAFYLCASSRESAGAYEQYFGPGTRLTVT.

CDR3 DNA (partial): TGTGCCTGGAGTGATCTGTCGACAGGGGTTATAGATGAG. Its translation is CAWSDLSTGVIDE. The CDR3 in its entirety is CAWSDLSTGVIDEQFF. V gene TRBV30 combines with J gene TRBJ2-1; TRBD1 matches at 8 bases. The missing CDR3 end, 3 residues past where the read stops, is filled in from the germline J gene. Losses at the gene ends were 1 base for V and 8 bases for J; bases not matched to a gene: 13. The germline V gene encodes CDR1 GTSNPN and CDR2 SVGIG (reference sequence). This CDR3 contains 16 residues.

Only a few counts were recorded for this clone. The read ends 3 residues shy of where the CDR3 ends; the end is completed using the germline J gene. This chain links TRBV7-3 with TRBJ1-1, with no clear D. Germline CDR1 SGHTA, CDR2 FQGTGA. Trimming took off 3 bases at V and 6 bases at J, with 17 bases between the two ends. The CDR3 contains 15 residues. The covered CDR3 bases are TGTGCCAGCAGCTTTCTCACTCCAGGATCCCCTGAA. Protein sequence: CASSFLTPGSPE. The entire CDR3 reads CASSFLTPGSPEAFF.

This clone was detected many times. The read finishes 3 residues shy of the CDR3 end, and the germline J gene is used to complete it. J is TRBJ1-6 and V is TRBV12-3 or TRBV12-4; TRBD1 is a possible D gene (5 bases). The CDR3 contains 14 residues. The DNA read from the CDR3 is TGTGCCAGCAGTCTTAGAGACAGTAATTCGGCC. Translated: CASSLRDSNSA. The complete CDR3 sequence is CASSLRDSNSALHF.

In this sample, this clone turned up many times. CDR3 region: CASSEASGITDTQYF. The CDR3 bases that were read are TGTGCCAGCAGTGAAGCTAGCGGTATCACAGATACG. The rearrangement links TRBV2 to TRBJ2-3, with TRBD2 as a possible D gene (6 bases). The read halts 3 residues ahead of the CDR3 end, with the missing end drawn from the germline J gene. V was cut by 0 bases and J by 2 bases, with 9 bases left in between. The CDR3 runs 15 residues. Germline V lookup: CDR1 SNHLY, CDR2 FYNNEI.

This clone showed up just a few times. The covered CDR3 bases are TGTGCCAGTAGGCCGAACGCCTTCAATAGGGACAATGAG. Amino acids: CASRPNAFNRDNE. The entire CDR3 sequence reads CASRPNAFNRDNEQFF. The V call is TRBV19, the J call TRBJ2-1; D remains unclear. The read ends 3 residues shy of where the CDR3 ends; the end is completed using the germline J gene. With 6 bases removed from V and 5 bases from J, the gap between germline ends came to 20 bases. This CDR3 contains 16 residues. Germline CDR1 reads LNHDA; CDR2 reads SQIVND (reference sequence).

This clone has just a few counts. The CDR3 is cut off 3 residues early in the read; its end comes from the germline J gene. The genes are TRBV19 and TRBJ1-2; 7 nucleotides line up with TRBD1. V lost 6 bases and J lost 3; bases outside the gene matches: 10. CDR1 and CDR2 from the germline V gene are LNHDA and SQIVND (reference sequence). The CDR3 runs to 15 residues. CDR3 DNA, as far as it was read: TGTGCCAGTAGGGAACAGGGGACATCAGACTATGGC. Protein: CASREQGTSDYG. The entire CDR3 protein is CASREQGTSDYGYTF.

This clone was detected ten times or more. CDR3: CASSERMAGGPYGYTF. Partial CDR3 DNA: TGTGCCAGCAGTGAAAGGATGGCAGGGGGGCCCTATGGC. V gene TRBV2 combines with J gene TRBJ1-2, with 7 nucleotides matching TRBD1. Read data end 3 residues before the CDR3 end; the end is taken from the germline J gene. The germline CDR1 and CDR2 sequences are SNHLY and FYNNEI. The CDR3 runs to 16 residues. Trimming removed 2 bases from V and 4 bases from J; junction bases left unmatched: 10.